A single TCR beta chain is shown here with its context. The CDR3 is 17 amino acids. Trimming at V came to 2 bases and at J to 4 bases, leaving 4 bases not matched to a gene. Germline V gene sequence: CDR1 MNHEY, CDR2 SVGEGT. Each CDR3 protein gets one entry after TCRdb re-called the PCR reads with MiXCR. The sample consists of 97,000 or so distinct CDR3 sequences, roughly 24% of them appearing once. These data belong to a study of molecular identifiers for immune sequencing clone quantification. The chain is built from TRBV6-2 or TRBV6-3 and TRBJ2-1; 14 bases are a match to TRBD2. Sequencing input: naive CD8+ T cells from blood, with Jurkat cell RNA spiked in. The subset is: FACS-sorted CD8+CD4-CCR7+CD45RA+ naive T cells. This sequence was found in a human donor in good health. Some libraries in this study had Jurkat cell RNA spiked in. DNA of the CDR3: TGTGCCAGCAGTTACGGACTAGCGGGAGGCCTATACAATGAGCAGTTCTTC. Translated, it gives CASSYGLAGGLYNEQFF.